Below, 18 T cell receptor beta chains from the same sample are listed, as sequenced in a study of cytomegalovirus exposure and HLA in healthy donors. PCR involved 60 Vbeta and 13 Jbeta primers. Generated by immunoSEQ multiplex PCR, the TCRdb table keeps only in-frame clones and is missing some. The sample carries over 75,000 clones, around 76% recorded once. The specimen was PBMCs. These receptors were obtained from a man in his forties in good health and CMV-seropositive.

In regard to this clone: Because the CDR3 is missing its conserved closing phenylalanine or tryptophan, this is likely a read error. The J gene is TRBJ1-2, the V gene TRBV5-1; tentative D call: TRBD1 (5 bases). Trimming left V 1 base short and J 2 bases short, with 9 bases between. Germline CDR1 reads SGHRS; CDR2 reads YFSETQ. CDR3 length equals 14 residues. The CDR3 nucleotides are TGCGCCAGCAGCTTGAGACAGCCGAACTATGGCTACACCCTC. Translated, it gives CASSLRQPNYGYTL.

The CDR3 DNA sequence: TGCGCCAGCAGCCGTGCAGGGGGGAGCACAGATACGCAGTATTTT. Its translation is CASSRAGGSTDTQYF. The chain combines TRBV5-1 with TRBJ2-3; D might be TRBD1 (7 bases). The CDR3 is 15 residues long. The germline gives CDR1 SGHRS, CDR2 YFSETQ. Trimming removed 4 bases from V and 0 bases from J, with 12 bases in between.

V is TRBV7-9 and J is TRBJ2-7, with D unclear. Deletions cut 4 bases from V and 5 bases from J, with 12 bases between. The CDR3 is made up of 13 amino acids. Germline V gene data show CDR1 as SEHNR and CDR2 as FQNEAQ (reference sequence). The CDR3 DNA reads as TGTGCCAGCAGCTCCCAGGTAGGCAACGAGCAGTACTTC. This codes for CASSSQVGNEQYF.

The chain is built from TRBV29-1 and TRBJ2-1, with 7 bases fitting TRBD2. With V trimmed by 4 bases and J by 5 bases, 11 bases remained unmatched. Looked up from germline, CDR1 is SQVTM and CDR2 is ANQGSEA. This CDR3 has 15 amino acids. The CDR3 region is CSVGFSLTSDNEQFF. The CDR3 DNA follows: TGCAGCGTTGGGTTCTCCCTTACTAGCGACAATGAGCAGTTCTTC.

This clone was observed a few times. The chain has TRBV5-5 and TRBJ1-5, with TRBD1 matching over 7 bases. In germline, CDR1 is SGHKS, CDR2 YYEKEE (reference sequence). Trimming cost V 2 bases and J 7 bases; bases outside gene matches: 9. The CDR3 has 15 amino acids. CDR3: CASSLLGGAGQPQHF. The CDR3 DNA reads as TGTGCCAGCAGCTTACTAGGGGGCGCGGGACAGCCCCAGCATTTT.

The CDR3 DNA reads TGTGCCAGCACCCTAGGGGGGGACACTGAAGCTTTCTTT. Its translation: CASTLGGDTEAFF. The V gene is TRBV6-1, the J gene TRBJ1-1; tentative D call: TRBD1 (6 bases). This CDR3 is 13 amino acids long. Trimming stripped 7 bases from V and 3 bases from J, with 12 bases between. In germline, CDR1 is MNHNS, CDR2 SASEGT.

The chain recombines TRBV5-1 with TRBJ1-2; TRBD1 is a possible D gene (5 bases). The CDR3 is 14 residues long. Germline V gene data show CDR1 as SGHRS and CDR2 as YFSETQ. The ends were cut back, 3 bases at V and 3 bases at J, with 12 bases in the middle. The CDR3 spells CASSWGGSDYGYTF. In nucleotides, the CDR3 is TGCGCCAGCAGCTGGGGGGGTTCGGACTATGGCTACACCTTC.

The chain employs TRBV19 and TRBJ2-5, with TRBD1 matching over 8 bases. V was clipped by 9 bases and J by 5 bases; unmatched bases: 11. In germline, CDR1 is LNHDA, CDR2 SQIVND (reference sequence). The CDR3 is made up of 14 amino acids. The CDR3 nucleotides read TGTGCCAGCCAGGACAGGGTCCGATCGGAGACCCAGTACTTC. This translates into CASQDRVRSETQYF.

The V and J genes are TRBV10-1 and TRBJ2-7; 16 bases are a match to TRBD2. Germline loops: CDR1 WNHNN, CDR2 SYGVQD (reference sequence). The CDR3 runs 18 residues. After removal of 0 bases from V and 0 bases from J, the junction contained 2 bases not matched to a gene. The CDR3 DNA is TGCGCCAGCAGTGAGTCGGGACTAGCGGGAGGGAGCTCCTACGAGCAGTACTTC. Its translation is CASSESGLAGGSSYEQYF.

The CDR3 nucleotides read TGTGCCAGCAGTTCTGTCACAGATACGCAGTATTTT. Protein: CASSSVTDTQYF. The chain carries TRBV6-5 and TRBJ2-3; no clear D gene. V lost 4 bases to trimming and J lost 2 bases, with 4 bases between them. CDR1 is MNHEY and CDR2 is SVGAGI in the germline V gene. The CDR3 runs 12 residues.

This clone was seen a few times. CDR3 nucleotides: TGTGCCAGCAGGCCGACTAGCGACCTAGCCAAAAACATTCAGTACTTC. It is translated as CASRPTSDLAKNIQYF. The chain carries TRBV28 and TRBJ2-4; the match to TRBD2 covers 8 bases. This CDR3 is built from 16 residues. V was pared by 6 bases and J by 0 bases, with 7 bases of the junction left unmatched. Germline CDR1 is MDHEN and CDR2 is SYDVKM.

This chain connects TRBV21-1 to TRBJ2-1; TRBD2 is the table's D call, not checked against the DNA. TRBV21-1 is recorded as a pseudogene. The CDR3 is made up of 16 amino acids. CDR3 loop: CASSKASGGPPNEQFF. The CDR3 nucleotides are TGTGCCAGCAGCAAGGCTAGCGGGGGGCCCCCCAATGAGCAGTTCTTC.

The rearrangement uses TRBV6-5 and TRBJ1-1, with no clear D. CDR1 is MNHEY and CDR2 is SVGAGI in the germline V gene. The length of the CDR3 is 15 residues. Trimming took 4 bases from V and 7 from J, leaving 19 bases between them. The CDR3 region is CASSSLRGGVYEAFF. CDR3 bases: TGTGCCAGCAGTTCCTTGAGAGGAGGCGTGTATGAAGCTTTCTTT.

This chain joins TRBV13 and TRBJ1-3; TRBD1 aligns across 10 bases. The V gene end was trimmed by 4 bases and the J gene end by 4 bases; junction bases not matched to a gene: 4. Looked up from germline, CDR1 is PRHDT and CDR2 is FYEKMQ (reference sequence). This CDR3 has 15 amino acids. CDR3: CASSSRDRGGNTIYF. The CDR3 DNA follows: TGTGCCAGCAGCTCAAGGGACAGGGGAGGAAACACCATATATTTT.

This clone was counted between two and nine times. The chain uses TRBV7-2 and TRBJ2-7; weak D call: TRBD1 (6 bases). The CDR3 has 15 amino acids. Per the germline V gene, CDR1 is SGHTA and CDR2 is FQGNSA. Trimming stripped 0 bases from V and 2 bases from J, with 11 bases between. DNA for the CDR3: TGTGCCAGCAGCTTAGCCCGGACAGTTCCCTACGAGCAGTACTTC. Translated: CASSLARTVPYEQYF. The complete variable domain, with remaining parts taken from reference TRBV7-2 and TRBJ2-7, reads GAGVSQSPSNKVTEKGKDVELRCDPISGHTALYWYRQSLGQGLEFLIYFQGNSAPDKSGLPSDRFSAERTGGSVSTLTIQRTQQEDSAVYLCASSLARTVPYEQYFGPGTRLTVT.

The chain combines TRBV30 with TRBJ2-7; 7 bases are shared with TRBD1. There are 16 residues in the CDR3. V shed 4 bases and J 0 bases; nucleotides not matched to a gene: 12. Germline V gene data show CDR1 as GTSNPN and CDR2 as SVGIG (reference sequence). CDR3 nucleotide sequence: TGTGCCTGGACCAGCCATCGGGACAGCGCCTCCTACGAGCAGTACTTC. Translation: CAWTSHRDSASYEQYF.

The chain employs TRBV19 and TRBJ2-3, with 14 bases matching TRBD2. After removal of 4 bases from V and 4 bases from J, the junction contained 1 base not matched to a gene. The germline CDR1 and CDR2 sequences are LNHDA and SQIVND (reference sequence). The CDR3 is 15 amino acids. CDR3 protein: CASSTTSGRADTQYF. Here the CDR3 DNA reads TGTGCCAGTAGTACGACTAGCGGGAGGGCAGATACGCAGTATTTT.

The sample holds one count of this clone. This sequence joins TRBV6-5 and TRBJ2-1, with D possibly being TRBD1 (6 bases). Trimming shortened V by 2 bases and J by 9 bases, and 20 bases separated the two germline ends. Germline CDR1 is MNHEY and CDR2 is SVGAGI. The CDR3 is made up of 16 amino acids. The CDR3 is CASSYPLGGIQSEQFF. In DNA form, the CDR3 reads TGTGCCAGCAGTTACCCTCTTGGGGGCATTCAATCTGAGCAGTTCTTC.